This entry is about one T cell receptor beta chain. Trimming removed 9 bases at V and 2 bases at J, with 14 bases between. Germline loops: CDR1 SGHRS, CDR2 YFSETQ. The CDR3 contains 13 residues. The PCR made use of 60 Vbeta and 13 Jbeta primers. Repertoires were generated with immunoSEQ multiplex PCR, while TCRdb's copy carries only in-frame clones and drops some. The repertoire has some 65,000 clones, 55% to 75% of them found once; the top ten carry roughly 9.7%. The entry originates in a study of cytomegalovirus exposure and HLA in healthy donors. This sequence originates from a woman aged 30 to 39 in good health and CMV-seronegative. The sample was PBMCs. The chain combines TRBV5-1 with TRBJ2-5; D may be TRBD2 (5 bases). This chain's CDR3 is CATAPSGQETQYF. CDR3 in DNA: TGCGCCACCGCTCCAAGCGGACAAGAGACCCAGTACTTC.